This T cell receptor beta chain was sequenced during a study of cytomegalovirus exposure and HLA in healthy donors. Study context: Around 200 million T cells yielded roughly 100 million unique TCR beta sequences, as an earlier analysis found.

Vbeta (60) and Jbeta (13) primers were used in the PCR. Some clones are missing from TCRdb's copy, which holds only in-frame ones; the method was immunoSEQ multiplex PCR. The sample has around 180,000 clones, almost 85% seen once. In germline, CDR1 is SGHDT, CDR2 YYEEEE. The J segment lost 1 base and the V segment lost 4 bases, leaving 11 bases of the junction unmatched. CDR3 length equals 17 residues. About this clone itself: Antigen unknown.

General study findings and limits: Rare TCR sequences dominated, though some public TCRs recurred in many donors. The study designated 164 TCR beta chains cytomegalovirus-associated. Later analysis found that TCR beta chains associated with HLA were more clonally expanded than other, equally common chains.

J is TRBJ1-1 and V is TRBV5-6, with TRBD1 identical over 9 bases. The sequenced sample consisted of PBMCs. The sequence was collected from a girl aged 10-17 years in good health and CMV-seropositive. The CDR3 region is CASSLDRGSVWNTEAFF. The CDR3, as DNA: TGTGCCAGCAGCCTAGACAGGGGGTCCGTTTGGAACACTGAAGCTTTCTTT.